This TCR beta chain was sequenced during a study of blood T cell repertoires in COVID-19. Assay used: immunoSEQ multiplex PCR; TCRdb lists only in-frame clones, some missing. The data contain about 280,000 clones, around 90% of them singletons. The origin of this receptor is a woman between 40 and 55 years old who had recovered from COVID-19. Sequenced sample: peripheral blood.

The DNA of the CDR3 is TGTGCCAGCAGCTTCCTAGATCAGCCCCAGCATTTT. This translates into CASSFLDQPQHF. The chain couples TRBV7-9 to TRBJ1-5; no clear D. V lost 3 bases to trimming and J lost 5 bases, with 5 bases between them. This CDR3 has 12 residues. Germline V CDR1 and CDR2: SEHNR, FQNEAQ (reference sequence).